Below are 10 T cell receptor beta chains sequenced from a single sample in a study of CD8+ T cells in alopecia areata. In each case, RNA was isolated and then reverse transcribed into cDNA as the sequencing template. Sequenced by immunoSEQ multiplex PCR; TCRdb stores in-frame clones only, minus some. The table records more than 85,000 clones, nearly 45% of them present only once. The material sequenced was CD4+ T cells sorted from blood. Source of these receptors: a human donor with alopecia areata.

The J gene is TRBJ1-1, the V gene TRBV29-1; 7 nucleotides align to TRBD1. CDR1 and CDR2 (germline): SQVTM, ANQGSEA. V was pared by 6 bases and J by 3 bases, with 7 bases of the junction left unmatched. The CDR3 has 13 amino acids. CDR3 DNA sequence: TGCAGCGTATACAGGGGAGCGGACACTGAAGCTTTCTTT. Translated, it gives CSVYRGADTEAFF.

The CDR3 DNA is TGCAGCGTGGCCACAGGGTTCACCACTGAAGCTTTCTTT. The encoded protein is CSVATGFTTEAFF. The chain has TRBV29-1 and TRBJ1-1, with D perhaps matching TRBD1 (6 bases). V gave up 6 bases and J gave up 4 bases, with 15 bases separating them. The CDR3 contains 13 residues. From germline, CDR1 is SQVTM and CDR2 ANQGSEA.

V gene TRBV29-1 combines with J gene TRBJ2-7; 10 bases line up with TRBD2. CDR1 is SQVTM, CDR2 ANQGSEA, per germline. With 8 bases clipped from V and 4 bases from J, the junction kept 8 bases outside the gene matches. This CDR3 comprises 13 residues. In nucleotides, the CDR3 is TGCAGCATCGAGCGGGAGGGCCGATACGAGCAGTACTTC. The encoded protein is CSIEREGRYEQYF.

As concerns this clone: Other DNA sequences from this sample encode an identical CDR3 as well. The rearrangement joins TRBV29-1 to TRBJ2-7; D is tentatively TRBD1 or TRBD2 (5 bases each). Looked up from germline, CDR1 is SQVTM and CDR2 is ANQGSEA. CDR3 length: 12 amino acids. V lost 6 bases and J lost 0, with 9 bases in between. CDR3 sequence: CSVGTGSYEQYF. For the CDR3, the DNA is TGCAGCGTGGGGACCGGCTCCTACGAGCAGTACTTC.

The CDR3 DNA reads TGCAGCGGTGAGAACAATGAGCAGTTCTTC. Translated, it gives CSGENNEQFF. V gene TRBV29-1 combines with J gene TRBJ2-1; D is ambiguous. The V and J ends lost 7 bases and 5 bases respectively, with 6 bases between them. There are 10 residues in the CDR3. Germline CDR1 SQVTM, CDR2 ANQGSEA.

The genes are TRBV29-1 and TRBJ2-3; D unresolved. CDR3 length equals 11 residues. Germline assignment: CDR1 SQVTM and CDR2 ANQGSEA. V lost 7 bases, J lost 15 bases, and 20 bases lay in between. Here the CDR3 DNA reads TGCAGCGCCCATTCCGGGTCTATTAAATATTTT. This gives the protein CSAHSGSIKYF.

This clone was seen only once. The rearrangement links TRBV28 to TRBJ2-1, with TRBD2 matching over 9 bases. V lost 3 bases to trimming and J lost 0 bases; unmatched junction nucleotides: 6. Germline assignment: CDR1 MDHEN and CDR2 SYDVKM. The CDR3 sequence is 17 residues long. The CDR3, as DNA: TGTGCCAGCAGTTTCATGGCGGGGGGGGTCTCCTACAATGAGCAGTTCTTC. It specifies CASSFMAGGVSYNEQFF.

The gene calls are TRBV29-1 and TRBJ2-3; D call uncertain. Trimming took off 6 bases at V and 1 base at J, with 14 bases between the two ends. Germline CDR1 is SQVTM and CDR2 is ANQGSEA. CDR3 length: 14 residues. Here the CDR3 reads CSVAVRRGTDTQYF. Written as DNA, the CDR3 is TGCAGCGTCGCGGTGCGTAGGGGCACAGATACGCAGTATTTT.

This clone was picked up a small number of times. The V and J genes are TRBV18 and TRBJ2-7, with D perhaps TRBD1 (5 bases). V lost 3 bases to trimming and J lost 5 bases, with 14 bases between them. Per germline, CDR1 KGHSH and CDR2 LQKENI. There are 14 residues in the CDR3. CDR3 protein: CASSPRQGSHEQYF. Here the CDR3 DNA reads TGTGCCAGCTCACCTCGGCAGGGAAGCCACGAGCAGTACTTC.

The chain links TRBV29-1 to TRBJ2-2; 7 nucleotides line up with TRBD1. Germline V gene sequence: CDR1 SQVTM, CDR2 ANQGSEA. After removal of 2 bases from V and 6 bases from J, the junction contained 6 bases not matched to a gene. This CDR3 contains 14 residues. CDR3 in amino acids: CSVELLQGAGELFF. The CDR3 DNA sequence: TGCAGCGTTGAATTACTCCAGGGGGCCGGGGAGCTGTTTTTT.